These T cell receptor beta chains were read from a single sample in a study of prognosis after radiotherapy for stage I lung cancer. TCRdb recomputed calls from the multiplex PCR reads with MiXCR, one row per CDR3 protein. This sample yields about 20,000 distinct CDR3 sequences, of which about 44% are seen a single time; 35% to 50% belongs to the top ten. The source material was PBMCs, sampled before or after stereotactic body radiation therapy (not recorded which). The source of these receptors is a donor over 45 with non-small cell lung cancer. Both conserved end residues are part of each CDR3. Each record gives: CDR3 length, V gene, J gene, CDR3 protein.

length: 15; V: TRBV19; J: TRBJ1-5; CDR3: CASSITPGYNQPQHF
length: 15; V: TRBV20-1; J: TRBJ2-1; CDR3: CSAQRYRGAGNEQFF
length: 15; V: TRBV6-2/TRBV6-3; J: TRBJ2-3; CDR3: CASSPSLAGVDTQYF
length: 16; V: TRBV7-3; J: TRBJ2-7; CDR3: CASSLIGGLAGVEQYF
length: 14; V: TRBV11-3; J: TRBJ2-1; CDR3: CASSLSGSYNEQFF
length: 14; V: TRBV24-1; J: TRBJ1-5; CDR3: CATSDMTGAQPQHF
length: 14; V: TRBV29-1; J: TRBJ2-3; CDR3: CSVAASGGADTQYF
length: 14; V: TRBV11-2; J: TRBJ2-7; CDR3: CASSLVANSYEQYF
length: 15; V: TRBV3-1; J: TRBJ1-2; CDR3: CASSQGWTGGYGYTF
length: 16; V: TRBV9; J: TRBJ2-1; CDR3: CASSDRTSVVNNEQFF
length: 15; V: TRBV5-4; J: TRBJ2-3; CDR3: CASSLGTGRTSTQYF
length: 16; V: TRBV6-1; J: TRBJ2-1; CDR3: CASSPIPGQGRNEQFF
length: 13; V: TRBV27; J: TRBJ1-1; CDR3: CASSSAVNTEAFF
length: 12; V: TRBV24-1; J: TRBJ2-5; CDR3: CATGQSQETQYF
length: 17; V: TRBV24-1; J: TRBJ2-3; CDR3: CATSDPGPRGLTDTQYF
length: 15; V: TRBV27; J: TRBJ2-1; CDR3: CASSLGGRKLDEQFF
length: 16; V: TRBV12-3/TRBV12-4; J: TRBJ2-1; CDR3: CASSSGTSSSYNEQFF
length: 15; V: TRBV6-1; J: TRBJ2-7; CDR3: CASSLSSGAVYEQYF
length: 18; V: TRBV16; J: TRBJ2-6; CDR3: CASSQPDRGQTGANVLTF
length: 17; V: TRBV24-1; J: TRBJ2-3; CDR3: CATSDPVPRRLTDTQYF
length: 15; V: TRBV6-5; J: TRBJ2-7; CDR3: CASSYQDGSSYEQYF
length: 14; V: TRBV6-1; J: TRBJ2-2; CDR3: CASRDSHLTGELFF
length: 15; V: TRBV7-9; J: TRBJ2-2; CDR3: CASSEQGLSTGELFF
length: 14; V: TRBV7-9; J: TRBJ2-7; CDR3: CASSPGGTSYEQYF
length: 16; V: TRBV18; J: TRBJ2-6; CDR3: CASSPDGTSGANVLTF
length: 14; V: TRBV27; J: TRBJ2-6; CDR3: CASTWGSGANVLTF
length: 16; V: TRBV19; J: TRBJ2-7; CDR3: CASSIAWDTFSYEQYF
length: 11; V: TRBV6-2/TRBV6-3; J: TRBJ1-1; CDR3: CASGRNTEAFF
length: 14; V: TRBV2; J: TRBJ2-1; CDR3: CASSSDRGRAEQFF